The 10 T cell receptor beta chains below come from one sample, sequenced in a study of CD8+ T cells in alopecia areata. The treatment: oral pan-JAK inhibitor, 5-10 mg twice daily. The sequencing template was cDNA reverse transcribed from extracted RNA. The assay was immunoSEQ multiplex PCR, and TCRdb's table has in-frame clones only and misses some. Here the sample spans tens of thousands of clones, roughly 89% being singletons. The source material was CD8+ T cells sorted from blood, sampled at week 24, from a patient treated with tofacitinib. These receptors all come from a human donor with alopecia areata.

The rearrangement links TRBV5-4 to TRBJ2-5; D remains ambiguous. Germline values: CDR1 SGHNT, CDR2 YYREEE (reference sequence). Trimming took 2 bases from V and 1 from J, leaving 12 bases between them. The CDR3 has 15 amino acids. CDR3 DNA sequence: TGTGCCAGCAGCTTCGGCCACCCCGGCCAAGAGACCCAGTACTTC. Its translation: CASSFGHPGQETQYF.

The rearrangement links TRBV5-6 to TRBJ2-7, with no clear D. This CDR3 is 13 amino acids long. Trimming removed 2 bases from V and 6 bases from J, with 12 bases in between. In germline, CDR1 is SGHDT, CDR2 YYEEEE. The CDR3 here is CASSFNTGGEQYF. As DNA, the CDR3 is TGTGCCAGCAGCTTTAACACCGGCGGCGAGCAGTACTTC.

CDR3 loop: CASIDRGTGNEQYF. For the CDR3, the DNA is TGTGCCAGCATCGACAGAGGGACAGGGAACGAGCAGTACTTC. The gene calls are TRBV28 and TRBJ2-7; 9 bases are a match to TRBD1. The CDR3 sequence is 14 residues long. The V segment lost 7 bases and the J segment 5 bases; nucleotides outside the gene matches: 9. Looked up from germline, CDR1 is MDHEN and CDR2 is SYDVKM.

V and J are TRBV6-6 and TRBJ2-2, with a possible D match to TRBD1 (6 bases). V lost 1 base, J lost 3 bases, and 9 bases lay in between. This CDR3 has 15 residues. Germline V gene data show CDR1 as MNHNY and CDR2 as SVGAGI (reference sequence). The CDR3 nucleotides read TGTGCCAGCAGTTACTTGGGGGCCCACACCGGGGAGCTGTTTTTT. Amino acid sequence: CASSYLGAHTGELFF.

In its sample, this clone was seen once. This rearrangement joins TRBV27 to TRBJ2-1; D is ambiguous. V shed 6 bases and J shed 8 bases, with 8 bases lying between them. Germline V gene sequence: CDR1 MNHEY, CDR2 SMNVEV (reference sequence). This CDR3 region has 11 residues. The CDR3: CASSLGDEQFF. The DNA for the CDR3 is TGTGCCAGCAGCTTGGGTGATGAGCAGTTCTTC.

The gene calls are TRBV6-1 and TRBJ1-2; D remains unclear. V lost 5 bases, J lost 0 bases, and 13 bases lay in between. Germline-derived CDR1 and CDR2 are MNHNS and SASEGT. The CDR3 sequence is 15 residues long. In nucleotides, the CDR3 is TGTGCCAGCAGTCCCAGAGGACGTACTAACTATGGCTACACCTTC. Translated: CASSPRGRTNYGYTF.

This clone appeared a few times. The sample has other DNA sequences that encode this CDR3 too. The rearrangement joins TRBV29-1 to TRBJ2-7; D uncertain. Trimming removed 0 bases from V and 2 bases from J, with 8 bases in between. The CDR3 is 13 amino acids. Per the germline V gene, CDR1 is SQVTM and CDR2 is ANQGSEA. As DNA, the CDR3 is TGCAGCGTTGAAGAAGGACGGACCTACGAGCAGTACTTC. It specifies CSVEEGRTYEQYF.

This sequence joins TRBV27 and TRBJ2-7, with D maybe TRBD2 (5 bases). Trimming pared 7 bases from V and 7 bases from J, leaving 14 bases between. Germline CDR1 MNHEY, CDR2 SMNVEV (reference sequence). This CDR3 is built from 12 residues. CDR3 region: CASTGLGPEQYF. As DNA, the CDR3 is TGTGCCAGCACCGGACTCGGTCCTGAGCAGTACTTC.

This sequence joins TRBV7-9 and TRBJ2-7; 11 nucleotides line up with TRBD1. The trim removed 9 bases at V and 6 bases at J, leaving 7 bases unmatched. Germline CDR1 is SEHNR and CDR2 is FQNEAQ (reference sequence). The CDR3 is 13 amino acids. DNA for the CDR3: TGTGCCAGTACCGGACAGGGGGCGCTCGAGCAGTACTTC. Translating it yields CASTGQGALEQYF.

V is TRBV27 and J is TRBJ1-1; tentative D call: TRBD1 (5 bases). Germline V gene sequence: CDR1 MNHEY, CDR2 SMNVEV (reference sequence). The CDR3 extends over 14 amino acids. V lost 8 bases, J lost 1 base, and 14 bases lay in between. CDR3 sequence: CASWPTTGNTEAFF. The CDR3 region has the DNA TGTGCCAGCTGGCCGACCACAGGGAACACTGAAGCTTTCTTT.